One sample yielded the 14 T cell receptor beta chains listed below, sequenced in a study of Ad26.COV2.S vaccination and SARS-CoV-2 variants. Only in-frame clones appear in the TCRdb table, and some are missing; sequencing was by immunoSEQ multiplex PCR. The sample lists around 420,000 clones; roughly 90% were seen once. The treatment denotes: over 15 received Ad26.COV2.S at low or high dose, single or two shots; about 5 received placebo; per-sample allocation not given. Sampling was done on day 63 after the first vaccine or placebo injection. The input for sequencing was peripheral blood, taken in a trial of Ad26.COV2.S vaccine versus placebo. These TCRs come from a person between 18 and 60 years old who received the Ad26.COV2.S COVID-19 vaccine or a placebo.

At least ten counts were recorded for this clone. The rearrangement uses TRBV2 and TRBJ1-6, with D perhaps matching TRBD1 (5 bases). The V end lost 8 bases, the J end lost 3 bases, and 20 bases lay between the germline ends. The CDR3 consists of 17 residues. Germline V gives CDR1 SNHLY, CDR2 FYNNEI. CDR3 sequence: CASLISNRDGYNSPLHF. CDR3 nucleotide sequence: TGTGCCAGCCTAATATCAAACCGGGACGGCTATAATTCACCCCTCCACTTT.

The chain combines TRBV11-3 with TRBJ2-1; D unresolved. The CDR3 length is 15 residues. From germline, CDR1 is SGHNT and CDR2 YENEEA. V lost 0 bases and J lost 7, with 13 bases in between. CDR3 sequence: CASSLDQRGWNEQFF. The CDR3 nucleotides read TGTGCCAGCAGCTTAGATCAGAGAGGTTGGAATGAGCAGTTCTTC.

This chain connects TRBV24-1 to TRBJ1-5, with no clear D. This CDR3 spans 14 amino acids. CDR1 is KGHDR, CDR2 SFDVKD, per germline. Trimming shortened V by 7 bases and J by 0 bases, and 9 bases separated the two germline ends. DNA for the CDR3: TGTGCCACCAGCCCGGGAGTTAGCAATCAGCCCCAGCATTTT. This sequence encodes CATSPGVSNQPQHF.

The CDR3 nucleotides are TGTGCCAGCAGTTCCAACCGGAAGTCTGGGGCCAACGTCCTGACTTTC. It is translated as CASSSNRKSGANVLTF. The genes are TRBV6-2 or TRBV6-3 and TRBJ2-6; D uncertain. The CDR3 contains 16 residues. Germline CDR1 reads MNHEY; CDR2 reads SVGEGT. V shed 4 bases and J shed 1 base, with 11 bases lying between them.

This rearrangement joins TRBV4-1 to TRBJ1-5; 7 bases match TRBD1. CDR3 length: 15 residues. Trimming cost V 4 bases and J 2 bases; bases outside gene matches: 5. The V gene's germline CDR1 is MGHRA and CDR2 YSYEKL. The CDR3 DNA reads TGCGCCAGCAGCCCAGGGACAGAAGGCAATCAGCCCCAGCATTTT. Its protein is CASSPGTEGNQPQHF.

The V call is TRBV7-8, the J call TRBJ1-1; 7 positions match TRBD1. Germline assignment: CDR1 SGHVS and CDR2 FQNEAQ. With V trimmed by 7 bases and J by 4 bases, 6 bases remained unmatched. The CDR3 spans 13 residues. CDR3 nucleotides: TGTGCCAGCACCGCGACAGGGATCACTGAAGCTTTCTTT. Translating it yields CASTATGITEAFF.

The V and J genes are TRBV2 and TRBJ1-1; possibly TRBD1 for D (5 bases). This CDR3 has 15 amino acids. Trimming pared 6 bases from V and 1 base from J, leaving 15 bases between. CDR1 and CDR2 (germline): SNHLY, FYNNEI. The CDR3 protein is CASRFAGTGNTEAFF. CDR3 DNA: TGTGCCAGCAGGTTTGCCGGGACGGGGAACACTGAAGCTTTCTTT. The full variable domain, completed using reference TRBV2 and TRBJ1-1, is EPEVTQTPSHQVTQMGQEVILRCVPISNHLYFYWYRQILGQKVEFLVSFYNNEISEKSEIFDDQFSVERPDGSNFTLKIRSTKLEDSAMYFCASRFAGTGNTEAFFGQGTRLTVV.

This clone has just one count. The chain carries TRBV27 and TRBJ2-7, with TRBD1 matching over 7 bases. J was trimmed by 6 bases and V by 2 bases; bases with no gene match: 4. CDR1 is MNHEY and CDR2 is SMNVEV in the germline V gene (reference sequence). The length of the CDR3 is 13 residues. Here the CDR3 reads CASSLIPGGEQYF. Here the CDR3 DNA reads TGTGCCAGCAGTTTAATCCCAGGGGGCGAGCAGTACTTC.

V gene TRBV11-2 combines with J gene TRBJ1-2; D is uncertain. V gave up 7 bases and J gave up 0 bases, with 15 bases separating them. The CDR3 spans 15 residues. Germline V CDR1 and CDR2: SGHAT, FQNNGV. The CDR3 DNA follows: TGTGCCAGCACTCCCCGGGCAGCGTCTAACTATGGCTACACCTTC. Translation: CASTPRAASNYGYTF.

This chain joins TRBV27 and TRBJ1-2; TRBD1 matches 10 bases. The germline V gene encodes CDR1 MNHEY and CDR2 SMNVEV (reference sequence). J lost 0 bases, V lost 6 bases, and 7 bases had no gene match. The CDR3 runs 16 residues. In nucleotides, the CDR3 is TGTGCCAGCAGGAAAGGGACAGGGGCCTCTAACTATGGCTACACCTTC. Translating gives CASRKGTGASNYGYTF.

Here the CDR3 reads CASSRESGAGANVLTF. The CDR3 DNA follows: TGCGCCAGCAGCCGGGAAAGCGGGGCTGGGGCCAACGTCCTGACTTTC. This chain joins TRBV4-3 and TRBJ2-6, with TRBD2 matching 7 bases. V shed 4 bases, J shed 2 bases, and the junction held 5 bases outside the gene matches. The CDR3 spans 16 residues. Germline-derived CDR1 and CDR2 are LGHNA and YSLEER.

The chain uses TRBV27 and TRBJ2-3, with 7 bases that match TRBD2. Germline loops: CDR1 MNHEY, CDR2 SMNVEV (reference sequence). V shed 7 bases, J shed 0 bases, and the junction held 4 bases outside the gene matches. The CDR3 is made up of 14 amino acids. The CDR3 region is CASKGLGSTDTQYF. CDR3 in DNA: TGTGCCAGCAAAGGACTAGGGAGCACAGATACGCAGTATTTT.

CDR3 region: CASSSPGPPQPEQFF. CDR3 nucleotide sequence: TGTGCCAGCAGTTCCCCGGGACCGCCTCAACCTGAGCAGTTCTTC. This rearrangement joins TRBV27 to TRBJ2-1, with D possibly being TRBD1 or TRBD2 (5 bases each). The CDR3 covers 15 residues. Germline V CDR1 and CDR2: MNHEY, SMNVEV (reference sequence). V lost 4 bases and J lost 9, with 19 bases in between.

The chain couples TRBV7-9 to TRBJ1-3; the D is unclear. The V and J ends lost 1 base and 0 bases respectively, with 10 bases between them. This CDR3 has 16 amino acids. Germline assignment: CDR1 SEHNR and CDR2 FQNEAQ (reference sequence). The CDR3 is CASSLVSLASGNTIYF. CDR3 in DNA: TGTGCCAGCAGCTTAGTCTCCCTAGCCTCTGGAAACACCATATATTTT.